A single sample is the source of the 7 T cell receptor beta chains below, sequenced in a study of cytomegalovirus exposure and HLA in healthy donors. PCR used 60 Vbeta primers and 13 Jbeta primers. Sequencing was performed with immunoSEQ multiplex PCR; in TCRdb, only in-frame clones are kept and a portion is missing. The sample has roughly 200,000 clones. Material for sequencing was PBMCs. The source of these receptors is a girl aged 2 to 10 in good health and CMV-seropositive.

The chain joins TRBV9 to TRBJ2-2; the D gene is possibly TRBD2 (5 bases). The V gene's germline CDR1 is SGDLS and CDR2 YYNGEE. This CDR3 is built from 17 residues. The germline V and J ends were trimmed by 2 bases and 0 bases, with 14 bases remaining between them. CDR3 sequence reads: CASSVKADSANTGELFF. The CDR3, as DNA: TGTGCCAGCAGCGTGAAGGCGGACTCAGCGAACACCGGGGAGCTGTTTTTT.

This CDR3 is CASEAANTGELFF. The DNA of the CDR3 is TGTGCCAGCGAAGCTGCGAACACCGGGGAGCTGTTTTTT. The chain uses TRBV2 and TRBJ2-2; D remains unclear. Deletions cut 8 bases from V and 0 bases from J, with 7 bases between. Germline lookup yields CDR1 SNHLY and CDR2 FYNNEI. The CDR3 is 13 amino acids.

This chain uses TRBV28 with TRBJ2-7; 7 positions agree with TRBD1. The CDR3 totals 16 residues. V was clipped by 3 bases and J by 1 base; unmatched bases: 9. The germline gives CDR1 MDHEN, CDR2 SYDVKM. CDR3 nucleotides: TGTGCCAGCAGTTTGTTGGGAACAGGGGCTTCCTACGAGCAGTACTTC. This encodes CASSLLGTGASYEQYF.

V usage is TRBV19 and J usage is TRBJ2-7; TRBD1 matches 8 bases. The junction had 16 bases not matched to a gene; V was cut back by 11 bases and J by 4 bases. The CDR3 has 15 residues. Germline V gene lookup returns CDR1 LNHDA and CDR2 SQIVND (reference sequence). CDR3 sequence reads: CAEVDRDPPPYEQYF. DNA of the CDR3: TGTGCCGAGGTGGACAGGGACCCGCCTCCTTACGAGCAGTACTTC.

This sequence joins TRBV7-8 and TRBJ2-5, with D tentatively TRBD2 (5 bases). The last part of the DNA fits TRBJ2-7 better; the J call may be wrong. CDR1 and CDR2 (germline): SGHVS, FQNEAQ. The CDR3 runs 15 residues. The CDR3 protein is CASSLGHPGDYEQYF. In nucleotides, the CDR3 is TGTGCCAGCAGCTTAGGACATCCCGGGGACTACGAGCAGTACTTC.

This sequence joins TRBV7-2 and TRBJ2-1, with 10 bases fitting TRBD2. The CDR3 runs 17 residues. J was trimmed by 1 base and V by 5 bases; bases with no gene match: 8. The V gene's germline CDR1 is SGHTA and CDR2 FQGNSA. CDR3 residues: CASSQRGLASSYNEQFF. CDR3 sequence (DNA): TGTGCCAGCAGCCAGAGGGGACTAGCGTCATCCTACAATGAGCAGTTCTTC. Using reference TRBV7-2 and TRBJ2-1 for the parts outside the CDR3, the full variable domain is GAGVSQSPSNKVTEKGKDVELRCDPISGHTALYWYRQSLGQGLEFLIYFQGNSAPDKSGLPSDRFSAERTGGSVSTLTIQRTQQEDSAVYLCASSQRGLASSYNEQFFGPGTRLTVL.

This chain connects TRBV6-1 to TRBJ2-5; D might be TRBD2 (6 bases). The CDR3 totals 19 residues. Germline V CDR1 and CDR2: MNHNS, SASEGT. V shed 2 bases and J shed 2 bases, with 24 bases lying between them. CDR3 DNA sequence: TGTGCCAGCAGTGAAACCGAAGGGACTCGCCTATATATTCAAGAGACCCAGTACTTC. Protein sequence: CASSETEGTRLYIQETQYF.